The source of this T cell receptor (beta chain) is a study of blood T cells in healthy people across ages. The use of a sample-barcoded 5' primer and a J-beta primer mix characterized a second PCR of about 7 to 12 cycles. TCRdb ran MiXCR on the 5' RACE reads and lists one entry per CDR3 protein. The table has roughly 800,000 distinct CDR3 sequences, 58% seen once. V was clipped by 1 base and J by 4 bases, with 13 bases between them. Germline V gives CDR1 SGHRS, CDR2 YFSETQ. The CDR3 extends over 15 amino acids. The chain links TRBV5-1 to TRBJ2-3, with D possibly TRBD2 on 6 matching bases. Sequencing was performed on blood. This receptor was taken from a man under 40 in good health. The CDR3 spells CASSLPGVGPDTQYF. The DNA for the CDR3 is TGCGCCAGCAGCTTGCCGGGAGTTGGCCCAGATACGCAGTATTTT.